The entry that follows covers one T cell receptor (beta chain) sequence. These data belong to a study of blood T cell repertoires in COVID-19. Study information: The United States, Italy and Spain were the sources of the acute and convalescent COVID-19 samples. In each case, the material was cDNA or gDNA derived from T cells, B-cell-depleted T cells, or PBMCs.

CDR3 length equals 18 residues. The V segment lost 1 base and the J segment 5 bases; nucleotides outside the gene matches: 10. Germline-derived CDR1 and CDR2 are SGHTA and FQGNSA. Method: immunoSEQ multiplex PCR; TCRdb's copy keeps in-frame clones and lacks some. The sample consists of about 210,000 clones, around 80% of them appearing once. V is TRBV7-2 and J is TRBJ2-1; 11 nucleotides agree with TRBD2. This receptor was taken from an older woman with acute or convalescent COVID-19. The sequenced sample consisted of peripheral blood. CDR3: CASSLEALAGGRDNEQFF. CDR3 bases: TGTGCCAGCAGCTTAGAAGCTCTAGCGGGGGGCCGTGACAATGAGCAGTTCTTC.